This entry lists 14 T cell receptor beta chains sequenced from one sample in a study of PD-1 blockade in classical Hodgkin lymphoma. Regarding time point: newly diagnosed, previously untreated cHL patient sample. Some clones are missing from TCRdb's copy, which holds only in-frame ones; the method was immunoSEQ multiplex PCR. Of 30,000 or so clones in the sample, approximately 93% were seen once. Source material: peripheral blood mononuclear cells (PBMCs). These receptor sequences come from a human donor with classical Hodgkin lymphoma.

This chain connects TRBV28 to TRBJ2-3, with a weak D call TRBD1 (6 bases). Germline lookup yields CDR1 MDHEN and CDR2 SYDVKM. The CDR3 loop spans 15 amino acids. V gave up 9 bases and J gave up 7 bases, with 23 bases separating them. CDR3 protein: CASWPRTDYVNTQYF. CDR3 bases: TGTGCCAGTTGGCCCAGGACAGACTACGTTAATACGCAGTATTTT.

The V and J genes are TRBV7-9 and TRBJ2-3; tentative D call: TRBD2 (6 bases). CDR1 and CDR2 from the germline V gene are SEHNR and FQNEAQ (reference sequence). The CDR3 runs 16 residues. V gave up 0 bases and J gave up 2 bases, with 12 bases separating them. CDR3 bases: TGTGCCAGCAGCTTAGCGCTTAGCGGAGCCACAGATACGCAGTATTTT. Translating gives CASSLALSGATDTQYF.

This clone was picked up a small number of times. The chain combines TRBV27 with TRBJ2-7; TRBD2 agrees at 9 bases. This CDR3 spans 14 amino acids. Germline CDR1 and CDR2: MNHEY and SMNVEV (reference sequence). V lost 6 bases, J lost 5 bases, and 8 bases stayed unmatched. The CDR3 DNA reads TGTGCCAGCAGGAAACTAGCGGGTGGAGACGAGCAGTACTTC. Translation gives CASRKLAGGDEQYF.

The chain links TRBV29-1 to TRBJ2-5, with D unresolved. The CDR3 contains 14 residues. Germline CDR1 SQVTM, CDR2 ANQGSEA. The V and J ends lost 1 base and 4 bases respectively, with 13 bases between them. Written as DNA, the CDR3 is TGCAGCGTTGAAGTGGGGTCCGTTGGAGAGACCCAGTACTTC. This codes for CSVEVGSVGETQYF.

The chain has TRBV10-1 and TRBJ1-2; TRBD1 might be the D (5 bases). The V and J ends lost 7 bases and 2 bases respectively, with 11 bases between them. The germline V gene encodes CDR1 WNHNN and CDR2 SYGVQD (reference sequence). This CDR3 has 13 residues. CDR3 DNA sequence: TGCGCCAGCATGAGCAGGGTAAACTATGGCTACACCTTC. It codes for CASMSRVNYGYTF.

The V and J genes are TRBV29-1 and TRBJ2-3; 7 nucleotides agree with TRBD1. V lost 6 bases, J lost 2 bases, and 8 bases stayed unmatched. Germline CDR1 SQVTM, CDR2 ANQGSEA. The CDR3 loop spans 14 amino acids. In DNA form, the CDR3 reads TGCAGCGTCGACGCTACAGGGGTCACAGATACGCAGTATTTT. As protein: CSVDATGVTDTQYF.

The J gene is TRBJ1-2, the V gene TRBV27, with TRBD1 identical over 8 bases. V dropped 5 bases and J dropped 0; count of bases not matched to a gene: 8. The germline V gene has CDR1 MNHEY and CDR2 SMNVEV (reference sequence). The CDR3 totals 16 residues. The CDR3 sequence is CASSVVAGGANYGYTF. The DNA for the CDR3 is TGTGCCAGCAGTGTCGTCGCAGGGGGCGCTAACTATGGCTACACCTTC.

The table lists this clone with a count of one. The chain combines TRBV10-3 with TRBJ2-5; 10 nucleotides match TRBD2. The CDR3 has 15 residues. The V and J ends lost 6 bases and 4 bases, in that order; junction bases with no gene match: 8. Germline V gene lookup returns CDR1 ENHRY and CDR2 SYGVKD. This chain's CDR3 is CAIRTGTSASETQYF. In DNA form, the CDR3 reads TGTGCCATCAGAACCGGGACTAGCGCCTCAGAGACCCAGTACTTC.

V usage is TRBV6-4 and J usage is TRBJ2-2; 11 nucleotides align to TRBD1. J was trimmed by 4 bases and V by 6 bases; bases with no gene match: 4. CDR3 size: 15 residues. The germline V gene has CDR1 MRHNA and CDR2 SNTAGT. For the CDR3, the DNA is TGTGCCAGCAGGAGGACAGGGGGCGTCACCGGGGAGCTGTTTTTT. Translated, it gives CASRRTGGVTGELFF.

This chain links TRBV2 with TRBJ2-5, with 9 nucleotides matching TRBD2. This CDR3 comprises 13 residues. The V segment lost 6 bases and the J segment 5 bases; nucleotides outside the gene matches: 4. CDR1 SNHLY and CDR2 FYNNEI come from the germline V gene. The CDR3 DNA is TGTGCCAGCAGCTCAACTAGCGGGGAGACCCAGTACTTC. Its translation: CASSSTSGETQYF.

The chain joins TRBV15 to TRBJ2-1; TRBD2 agrees at 7 bases. After removal of 11 bases from V and 3 bases from J, the junction contained 13 bases not matched to a gene. The CDR3 is 15 amino acids. Looked up from germline, CDR1 is LNHNV and CDR2 is YYDKDF (reference sequence). The CDR3 region is CAAASSGGGYNEQFF. CDR3 DNA sequence: TGTGCCGCTGCCTCTTCGGGCGGGGGCTACAATGAGCAGTTCTTC.

This chain uses TRBV10-3 with TRBJ2-5; 10 positions match TRBD2. After removal of 9 bases from V and 2 bases from J, the junction contained 3 bases not matched to a gene. Germline V gives CDR1 ENHRY, CDR2 SYGVKD. The CDR3 is made up of 13 amino acids. The CDR3 nucleotides are TGTGCCATTACTAGCGGGACGCAAGAGACCCAGTACTTC. Its protein product is CAITSGTQETQYF.

The V gene is TRBV6-1, the J gene TRBJ1-5; D unresolved. Trimming stripped 2 bases from V and 6 bases from J, with 8 bases between. This CDR3 contains 13 residues. Germline V CDR1 and CDR2: MNHNS, SASEGT. As DNA, the CDR3 is TGTGCCAGCAGTGAAAGGGAAGGTCAGCCCCAGCATTTT. Its translation: CASSEREGQPQHF.

J is TRBJ2-5 and V is TRBV18; 9 nucleotides match TRBD1. The CDR3 spans 16 residues. CDR1 is KGHSH and CDR2 is LQKENI in the germline V gene. V shed 2 bases and J 3 bases; nucleotides not matched to a gene: 7. CDR3 residues: CASSPNRGLGEETQYF. CDR3 nucleotides: TGTGCCAGCTCACCAAACAGGGGGCTGGGGGAAGAGACCCAGTACTTC.